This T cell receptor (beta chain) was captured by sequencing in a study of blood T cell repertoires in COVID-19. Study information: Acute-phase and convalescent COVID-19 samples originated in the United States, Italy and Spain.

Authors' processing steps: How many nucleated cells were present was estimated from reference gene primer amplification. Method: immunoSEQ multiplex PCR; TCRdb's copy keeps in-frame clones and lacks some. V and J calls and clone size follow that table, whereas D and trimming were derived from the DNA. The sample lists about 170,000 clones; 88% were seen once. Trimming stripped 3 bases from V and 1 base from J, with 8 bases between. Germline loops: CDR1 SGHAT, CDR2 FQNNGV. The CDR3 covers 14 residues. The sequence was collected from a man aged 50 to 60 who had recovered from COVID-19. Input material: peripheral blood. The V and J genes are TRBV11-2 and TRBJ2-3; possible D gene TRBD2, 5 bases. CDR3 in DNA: TGTGCCAGCAGCTTTTATAGCGGCACAGATACGCAGTATTTT. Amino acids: CASSFYSGTDTQYF.